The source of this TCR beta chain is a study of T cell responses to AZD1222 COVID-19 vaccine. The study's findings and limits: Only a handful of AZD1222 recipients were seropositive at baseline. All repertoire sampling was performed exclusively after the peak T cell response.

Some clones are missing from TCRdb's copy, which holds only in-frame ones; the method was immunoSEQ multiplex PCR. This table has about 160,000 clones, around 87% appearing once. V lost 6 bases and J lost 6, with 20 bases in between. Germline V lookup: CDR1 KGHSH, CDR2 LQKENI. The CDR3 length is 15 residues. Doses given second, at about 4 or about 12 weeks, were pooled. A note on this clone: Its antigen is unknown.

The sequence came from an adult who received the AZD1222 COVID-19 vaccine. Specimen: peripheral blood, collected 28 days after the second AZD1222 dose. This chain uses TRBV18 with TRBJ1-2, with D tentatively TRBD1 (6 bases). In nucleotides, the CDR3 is TGTGCCAGCTCTGCTCAGCGACAGGAGAACGATGGCTACACCTTC. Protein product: CASSAQRQENDGYTF.